This T cell receptor (beta chain) was recorded in a study of cytomegalovirus exposure and HLA in healthy donors. Study-wide context: The early release's HLA-typed donors yielded approximately 82 million unique TCRs. Findings and limits, study-wide: TRBV6-2, TRBV6-3 and some other V segments were unresolvable in 87-base-pair reads.

Vbeta (60) and Jbeta (13) primers were used in the PCR. Here immunoSEQ multiplex PCR was the method, and the copy in TCRdb shows in-frame clones only, minus some. Its table lists 68,000 or so clones. CDR1 is MGHRA, CDR2 YSYEKL, per germline. V lost 3 bases, J lost 2 bases, and 4 bases stayed unmatched. There are 15 residues in the CDR3. As concerns this clone: The antigen remains undetermined.

This TCR came from a boy aged 5-17 years in good health and CMV-seronegative. Input material: PBMCs. This chain uses TRBV4-1 with TRBJ2-7; 10 bases fit TRBD1. This chain's CDR3 is CASSHPGQGTYEQYF. CDR3 nucleotide sequence: TGCGCCAGCAGCCACCCGGGACAGGGGACCTACGAGCAGTACTTC.